This T cell receptor (beta chain) was retrieved from a study of blood T cells in healthy people across ages. Concerning this clonotype: What it recognizes is unknown.

Germline V gene data show CDR1 as LGHDT and CDR2 as YNNKEL (reference sequence). CDR3 length: 18 residues. V lost 0 bases to trimming and J lost 3 bases, with 19 bases between them. Primed by a sample-barcoded 5' primer and a J-beta primer mix, a second PCR proceeded for roughly 6 to 12 cycles. TCRdb reprocessed the 5' RACE reads with MiXCR, giving one entry per CDR3 protein. This sample has over a million distinct CDR3 sequences, with less than 50% found just once. Overall study findings and caveats: Researchers report that TCR beta diversity correlated strongly with naive T cell percentage.

This sequence was found in an older woman in good health. The specimen was blood. The chain combines TRBV3-1 with TRBJ2-3, with a tentative D call TRBD2 (6 bases). In nucleotides, the CDR3 is TGTGCCAGCAGCCAAGATAGCCCTGGCAGGGACTTAACAGATACGCAGTATTTT. This sequence encodes CASSQDSPGRDLTDTQYF.